This T cell receptor beta chain derives from a study of brain metastases from non-small cell lung cancer. The CDR3 runs 18 residues. Germline CDR1 and CDR2: MNHEY and SMNVEV (reference sequence). The V gene end was trimmed by 3 bases and the J gene end by 8 bases; junction bases not matched to a gene: 13. Data came from immunoSEQ multiplex PCR; TCRdb stores just in-frame clones and leaves some out. This table holds some 5,000 clones, 85% found once. The chain joins TRBV27 to TRBJ1-6, with 10 bases lining up with TRBD1. The TCR originated in a donor at least 40 years old with non-small cell lung cancer. Material for sequencing was primary lung tumor tissue. CDR3 loop: CASSLRGSTGTGDSPLHF. The CDR3 coding sequence is TGTGCCAGCAGTTTGAGGGGGTCGACCGGGACAGGGGATTCACCCCTCCACTTT.